The entry that follows covers one T cell receptor (beta chain) sequence. Which antigen it targets is not known. No clone much larger than this one lies a single base away; base qualities are absent. At one collaborating source in Seattle, patients were enrolled during active infection and were followed longitudinally through the course of disease. Whole blood was collected in K2EDTA tubes by collaborating institutions according to the institutions' own protocols. Collaborator samples were shipped for TCRbeta analysis as frozen whole blood, isolated PBMCs, or DNA extracted from either sample type. This sample stems from a study of blood T cell repertoires in COVID-19 (dated by TCRdb to the early 2020s). Background on the whole study: The collaborator samples originated in the United States, Italy and Spain and spanned the acute and convalescent phases of COVID-19. The sample metadata nearly always contained a de-identified subject ID, COVID-19 status, age in years and sex. HLA class I and class II types, where available, came from metadata supplied by the sample provider rather than from assay-based typing. Subjects who had been exposed to COVID-19, were actively infected with it, or had recovered from it provided the deeply sampled blood TCRbeta repertoires that made up the dataset. The samples were drawn from two sources: the first 160 participants of the ongoing ImmuneRACE study, and 1,200 or so subjects contributed by 6 global collaborators. The repertoires were released in a freely available public database intended as a resource for research on the immune response to SARS-CoV-2. The material from the prospective study consisted of cDNA or gDNA derived from T cells, B-cell-depleted T cells, or PBMCs.

TCRbeta CDR3 regions were amplified from genomic DNA using the immunoSEQ Assay, a bias-controlled multiplex PCR. From the authors' description of their analysis: The number of nucleated cells in each sample was estimated by amplification of reference gene primers within the assay. To quantify the absolute abundance of each unique TCRbeta CDR3 rearrangement, sequence reads were collapsed and filtered. For each sample, productive Simpson clonality was calculated by taking the square root of Simpson's diversity index across productive rearrangements. The table comes from immuneACCESS by way of TCRdb, which keeps in-frame sequences with V and J called. Part of the clones is missing from these tables; in studies checked, under half for an unresolved V gene and the rest for unknown reasons. V and J calls and clone size are those listed in that table; D and trimming were worked out from the DNA. This sample holds 250,000 to 350,000 clones; approximately 84% were observed only once. The ten top clones hold roughly 1.5% of the sample.

What the research found in general, with its limitations: How much clinical and demographic metadata was included differed by source and by participant, and the metadata was provided uncurated.

After removal of 3 bases from V and 4 bases from J, the junction retains 5 bases not matched to a gene. The CDR3, from cysteine to phenylalanine, totals 14 residues. This entry keeps only the CDR3 DNA: 42 bases, framed from base 1. According to the germline V gene (reference sequence), CDR1 reads DFQATT and CDR2 reads SNEGSKA. Recombination joined TRBV20-1 with TRBJ1-1; TRBD1 matches 10 bases in the middle. Material: peripheral blood. This receptor was taken from a human donor with COVID-19, enrolled during active disease. The donor label of this sample is uncertain. The bases read TGCAGTGCTAGTCCCGGGACAGGGGTCACTGAAGCTTTCTTT. This gives the protein CSASPGTGVTEAFF.